What follows are 20 T cell receptor beta chains derived from one specimen sequenced in a study of early T cells in non-severe SARS-CoV-2 infection. TCRdb re-derived calls from the 5' RACE reads in MiXCR, one entry per CDR3 protein. The repertoire holds some 100,000 distinct CDR3 sequences, about 15% seen once, with 0.45% to 0.75% in the top ten. The material sequenced was whole blood. Receptors originate from an adult who was a healthcare worker with PCR-confirmed SARS-CoV-2 infection or an uninfected control (not recorded which).

This clonotype was observed a few times. V is TRBV10-3 and J is TRBJ1-5; D ambiguous. Trimming pared 9 bases from V and 2 bases from J, leaving 8 bases between. Germline CDR1 reads ENHRY; CDR2 reads SYGVKD. CDR3 length: 12 amino acids. The CDR3 loop is CAIGDRNQPQHF. The CDR3 DNA reads as TGTGCCATAGGCGATCGCAATCAGCCCCAGCATTTT.

This clonotype was recorded a few times. V and J are TRBV12-3 or TRBV12-4 and TRBJ1-2; D possibly corresponds to TRBD1 (5 bases). This CDR3 region has 14 residues. V was pared by 1 base and J by 4 bases, with 10 bases between. CDR3 loop: CASSLGGVLYGYTF. CDR3 nucleotides: TGTGCCAGCAGTTTAGGAGGGGTACTCTATGGCTACACCTTC.

This chain uses TRBV27 with TRBJ1-2; maybe TRBD1 (6 bases). The CDR3 covers 12 residues. Germline-derived CDR1 and CDR2 are MNHEY and SMNVEV (reference sequence). Trimming stripped 5 bases from V and 7 bases from J, with 11 bases between. CDR3 coding DNA: TGTGCCAGCAGTGAGGGGGATGGTGGCTACACCTTC. Translated, it gives CASSEGDGGYTF.

V and J are TRBV20-1 and TRBJ1-2; possibly TRBD1 for D (5 bases). The germline gives CDR1 DFQATT, CDR2 SNEGSKA (reference sequence). Trimming removed 5 bases from V and 2 bases from J, with 15 bases in between. The CDR3 loop spans 14 amino acids. DNA for the CDR3: TGCAGTGCTCCAAGCCGGGACGAAAACTATGGCTACACCTTC. The encoded protein is CSAPSRDENYGYTF.

This clonotype was seen a few times. V and J are TRBV20-1 and TRBJ1-5, with D possibly being TRBD1 (5 bases). In germline, CDR1 is DFQATT, CDR2 SNEGSKA (reference sequence). V lost 3 bases to trimming and J lost 3 bases, with 15 bases between them. The CDR3 length is 15 residues. This chain's CDR3 is CSARAPGGLNQPQHF. In nucleotides, the CDR3 is TGCAGTGCTAGGGCCCCGGGGGGACTCAATCAGCCCCAGCATTTT.

The chain uses TRBV4-1 and TRBJ2-5; 9 bases are shared with TRBD2. Trimming took 1 base from V and 2 from J; bases not matched to a gene: 8. The V gene's germline CDR1 is MGHRA and CDR2 YSYEKL. This CDR3 comprises 17 residues. The CDR3 DNA reads TGCGCCAGCAGCCAAGGCCTAGGCGGGGGGGAACAAGAGACCCAGTACTTC. Protein sequence: CASSQGLGGGEQETQYF.

This clonotype was counted many times. V and J are TRBV18 and TRBJ1-5; 7 bases are shared with TRBD1. Looked up from germline, CDR1 is KGHSH and CDR2 is LQKENI. This CDR3 is 18 amino acids long. J gave up 1 base and V 3 bases, and 12 bases lay outside the gene matches. The CDR3 sequence is CASSPFGSAGGSNQPQHF. The DNA of the CDR3 is TGTGCCAGCTCACCCTTCGGCTCGGCAGGGGGAAGCAATCAGCCCCAGCATTTT. The variable domain in full, with the rest retrieved from reference TRBV18 and TRBJ1-5, is NAGVMQNPRHLVRRRGQEARLRCSPMKGHSHVYWYRQLPEEGLKFMVYLQKENIIDESGMPKERFSAEFPKEGPSILRIQQVVRGDSAAYFCASSPFGSAGGSNQPQHFGDGTRLSIL.

The chain recombines TRBV18 with TRBJ2-3; D is undetermined. This CDR3 has 15 amino acids. V lost 0 bases and J 3 bases, leaving 10 bases between the germline ends. CDR1 is KGHSH and CDR2 is LQKENI in the germline V gene. Here the CDR3 DNA reads TGTGCCAGCTCACCACCATGGTCGGGTACAGATACGCAGTATTTT. Translation gives CASSPPWSGTDTQYF.

This clonotype appeared a single time. V is TRBV6-1 and J is TRBJ1-4; D call uncertain. Trimming cost V 8 bases and J 7 bases, with 8 bases left between them. This CDR3 region has 11 residues. Germline CDR1 and CDR2: MNHNS and SASEGT. DNA of the CDR3: TGTGCCAGCCTCTCTGGTGAAAAACTGTTTTTT. Its protein is CASLSGEKLFF.

The rearrangement joins TRBV20-1 to TRBJ1-1; D is ambiguous. Trimming cost V 1 base and J 3 bases, with 12 bases left between them. This CDR3 comprises 14 residues. Germline V lookup: CDR1 DFQATT, CDR2 SNEGSKA (reference sequence). The CDR3 is CSARVGWVDTEAFF. CDR3 DNA: TGCAGTGCTAGAGTGGGGTGGGTCGACACTGAAGCTTTCTTT.

The gene calls are TRBV18 and TRBJ2-1; 7 bases match TRBD2. The V gene's germline CDR1 is KGHSH and CDR2 LQKENI. The V gene end was trimmed by 6 bases and the J gene end by 0 bases; junction bases not matched to a gene: 8. The CDR3 is 16 residues long. The CDR3 sequence is CASSLGGTVSYNEQFF. DNA of the CDR3: TGTGCCAGCTCCCTGGGAGGGACGGTCTCCTACAATGAGCAGTTCTTC.

The chain joins TRBV2 to TRBJ1-2; D is ambiguous. V shed 3 bases and J shed 3 bases, with 11 bases lying between them. This CDR3 contains 14 residues. Germline CDR1 is SNHLY and CDR2 is FYNNEI. The CDR3 bases are TGTGCCAGCAGTGAGTTGGACGGAGACTATGGCTACACCTTC. It codes for CASSELDGDYGYTF.

This chain uses TRBV5-1 with TRBJ1-2; 9 positions match TRBD1. The V gene end was trimmed by 5 bases and the J gene end by 4 bases; junction bases not matched to a gene: 9. From germline, CDR1 is SGHRS and CDR2 YFSETQ. The length of the CDR3 is 15 residues. CDR3 nucleotides: TGCGCCAGCAGTGCCGACAGGGGGGTACTCTATGGCTACACCTTC. This encodes CASSADRGVLYGYTF.

The CDR3 reads CASSESSSGGHQSDEQFF. CDR3 nucleotide sequence: TGCGCCAGCAGTGAGTCGTCTAGCGGGGGACATCAATCAGATGAGCAGTTCTTC. The chain links TRBV10-2 to TRBJ2-1; 10 bases are a match to TRBD2. The CDR3 is 18 amino acids. The germline gives CDR1 WSHSY, CDR2 SAAADI. V dropped 0 bases and J dropped 8; count of bases not matched to a gene: 13.

The CDR3 nucleotides read TGTGCCAGCAGTGCGCGTTCTGGGGCCAACGTCCTGACTTTC. This sequence encodes CASSARSGANVLTF. The rearrangement joins TRBV6-1 to TRBJ2-6; D gene ambiguous. This CDR3 region has 14 residues. Germline V gene sequence: CDR1 MNHNS, CDR2 SASEGT. The V and J ends lost 4 bases and 1 base respectively, with 5 bases between them.

Many counts were recorded for this clonotype. The chain links TRBV29-1 to TRBJ2-5, with TRBD2 matching over 8 bases. The germline gives CDR1 SQVTM, CDR2 ANQGSEA. The V segment lost 4 bases and the J segment 7 bases; nucleotides outside the gene matches: 2. The CDR3 has 11 residues. CDR3 coding DNA: TGCAGCGTTGTACTAGCGGTGACCCAGTACTTC. Amino acids: CSVVLAVTQYF.

CDR3 in DNA: TGTGCCAGCAGCTTAGGACAGCCTAGCACAGATACGCAGTATTTT. The encoded protein is CASSLGQPSTDTQYF. The chain carries TRBV7-9 and TRBJ2-3; D perhaps matches TRBD1 (5 bases). The CDR3 is 15 residues long. The germline V gene encodes CDR1 SEHNR and CDR2 FQNEAQ (reference sequence). Between the trimmed V and J ends, which lost 1 base and 0 bases, there was a span of 8 bases.

The CDR3 DNA reads TGTGCCAGTTCCGGGACCCAAATCTACAATGAGCAGTTCTTC. Protein sequence: CASSGTQIYNEQFF. This rearrangement joins TRBV28 to TRBJ2-1, with D perhaps TRBD1 or TRBD2 (5 bases each). There are 14 residues in the CDR3. V dropped 9 bases and J dropped 3 bases, with 15 bases sitting between them. Germline-derived CDR1 and CDR2 are MDHEN and SYDVKM.

This clonotype has more than one count but fewer than ten. This sequence joins TRBV29-1 and TRBJ1-3; tentative D call: TRBD1 (5 bases). V was clipped by 7 bases and J by 1 base, with 17 bases between them. The germline V gene encodes CDR1 SQVTM and CDR2 ANQGSEA. The CDR3 runs 15 residues. DNA of the CDR3: TGCAGCGCCGCGGGACCCAGCGAATCTGGAAACACCATATATTTT. This translates into CSAAGPSESGNTIYF.

On this clonotype itself: This may arise from a read error, as a much more abundant clone is one base away. This chain connects TRBV7-2 to TRBJ2-2; no firm D call. The CDR3 sequence is 12 residues long. The germline V gene has CDR1 SGHTA and CDR2 FQGNSA. CDR3 sequence: CGSSSYTGELFF. CDR3 coding DNA: TGTGGCAGCAGCTCGTACACCGGGGAGCTGTTTTTT.